Below are 9 T cell receptor beta chains sequenced from a single sample in a study of blood T cell repertoires in COVID-19 (dated by TCRdb to between 2020 and 2021). Receptor libraries were prepared by the immunoSEQ multiplex PCR assay. This is the immuneACCESS table as TCRdb keeps it, with only in-frame sequences that have V and J called. A part of the clones is gone; compared with another copy, unresolved V genes explain less than half, and the rest is unexplained. Across this sample there are 300,000 or so clones, with over 75% seen only once. 6.5% to 9.5% of the sample lies in the top ten. The sample was peripheral blood. The receptors shown here come from a woman aged 45-59 years who had recovered from COVID-19.

This chain joins TRBV5-6 and TRBJ1-2; 7 bases line up with TRBD1. Germline CDR1 is SGHDT and CDR2 is YYEEEE. Trimming at V came to 4 bases and at J to 2 bases, leaving 8 bases not matched to a gene. The CDR3 extends over 15 amino acids. The CDR3: CASSLIRQGNYGYTF. The CDR3 bases are TGTGCCAGCAGCCTCATCAGACAGGGAAACTATGGCTACACCTTC. The whole variable domain, filled in from reference TRBV5-6 and TRBJ1-2, reads DAGVTQSPTHLIKTRGQQVTLRCSPKSGHDTVSWYQQALGQGPQFIFQYYEEEERQRGNFPDRFSGHQFPNYSSELNVNALLLGDSALYLCASSLIRQGNYGYTFGSGTRLTVV.

The rearrangement uses TRBV3-1 (or the pseudogene TRBV3-2) and TRBJ1-3, with D possibly TRBD1 on 6 matching bases. Per germline, CDR1 LGHDT and CDR2 YNNKEL (reference sequence). The CDR3 runs to 19 residues. The V end was cut by 1 base, the J end by 0 bases, with 19 bases between. The CDR3 DNA is TGTGCCAGCAGCCAAGTGGTTCCCGGACAGCTACACTCTGGAAACACCATATATTTT. Translating it yields CASSQVVPGQLHSGNTIYF.

The J gene is TRBJ2-1, the V gene TRBV7-2; 7 bases agree with TRBD1. The CDR3 sequence is 15 residues long. CDR1 and CDR2 (germline): SGHTA, FQGNSA. The J segment lost 1 base and the V segment lost 6 bases, leaving 6 bases of the junction unmatched. CDR3 sequence: CASSQDRASYNEQFF. Written as DNA, the CDR3 is TGTGCCAGCAGTCAAGACAGGGCGTCCTACAATGAGCAGTTCTTC.

The V call is TRBV19, the J call TRBJ2-2, with D possibly TRBD1 on 6 matching bases. V dropped 7 bases and J dropped 5 bases, with 14 bases sitting between them. Looked up from germline, CDR1 is LNHDA and CDR2 is SQIVND (reference sequence). This CDR3 contains 14 residues. In nucleotides, the CDR3 is TGTGCCAGTATGTCCAGGGGCCGGACCGGGGAGCTGTTTTTT. This translates into CASMSRGRTGELFF.

The chain couples TRBV4-2 to TRBJ1-6; D gene uncertain. Between the trimmed V and J ends, which lost 0 bases and 10 bases, there was a span of 16 bases. CDR1 and CDR2 (germline): LGHNA, YNFKEQ. The CDR3 totals 16 residues. CDR3 nucleotide sequence: TGTGCCAGCAGCCAAGATAACACCATAGGAGGGTCACCCCTCCACTTT. This codes for CASSQDNTIGGSPLHF.

The genes are TRBV11-3 and TRBJ2-1, with 16 positions matching TRBD2. The J segment lost 2 bases and the V segment lost 0 bases, leaving 13 bases of the junction unmatched. The CDR3 is 22 amino acids. Germline V gene lookup returns CDR1 SGHNT and CDR2 YENEEA. This CDR3 reads CASSLDSDDGTSGRDPYNEQFF. As DNA, the CDR3 is TGTGCCAGCAGCTTAGACTCTGACGATGGGACTAGCGGGAGGGACCCCTACAATGAGCAGTTCTTC.

The chain couples TRBV4-3 to TRBJ2-1; D remains ambiguous. Per germline, CDR1 LGHNA and CDR2 YSLEER. V was cut by 0 bases and J by 9 bases, with 9 bases left in between. The CDR3 loop spans 13 amino acids. The CDR3 spells CASSQDPLSEQFF. CDR3 DNA sequence: TGCGCCAGCAGCCAAGACCCCCTAAGTGAGCAGTTCTTC.

The J gene is TRBJ1-6, the V gene TRBV7-8; 7 bases are shared with TRBD1. The CDR3 consists of 15 residues. CDR1 is SGHVS, CDR2 FQNEAQ, per germline. V lost 5 bases and J lost 4; bases outside the gene matches: 5. CDR3 nucleotide sequence: TGTGCCAGCAGCCCGATGACAGGGTATAATTCACCCCTCCACTTT. Translation: CASSPMTGYNSPLHF.

The rearrangement uses TRBV29-1 and TRBJ1-2; the D gene is possibly TRBD1 (5 bases). CDR3 length: 12 amino acids. Trimming removed 6 bases at V and 0 bases at J, with 8 bases between. CDR1 and CDR2 (germline): SQVTM, ANQGSEA. The DNA of the CDR3 is TGCAGCGTCGGACATACTAACTATGGCTACACCTTC. This codes for CSVGHTNYGYTF.